The entry below gives a single T cell receptor beta chain sequence along with its context. This clonotype was seen at least ten times. The specificity of this receptor is unknown. Base qualities were left out, and no much larger clone turns up one base away. From its cysteine to its phenylalanine, the CDR3 spans 18 amino acids. Solely the CDR3 DNA is kept, with 54 bases framed from the first base. CDR1 SGHAT and CDR2 FQNNGV were looked up in the germline V gene. Germline trimming amounts to 1 base on V and 8 bases on J, with 12 as the count of junction bases outside the gene matches. These data originate in a study of neurological immune-mediated disorders (dated by TCRdb to between 2018 and 2021). Regarding the study in general: Among the roughly 35 multiple sclerosis patients, relapsing-remitting MS accounted for some 30 and secondary progressive MS accounted for 3. The study compared peripheral blood TCR-beta repertoires of HTLV-I-associated myelopathy (HAM/TSP) patients, multiple sclerosis patients and healthy controls using UMI-based sequencing. The cohort was made up of 68 subjects, consisting of roughly 14 HAM/TSP patients, some 34 multiple sclerosis patients and around 20 healthy controls. Longitudinal HAM/TSP and healthy donors were sampled at 3 time-points each (roughly 3-40 month intervals). The 95 to 120 TCR-beta libraries covered PBMC samples along with longitudinal samples, technical triplicates, and paired sorted CD4+ and CD8+ T-cell subsets. The paper's findings and limits, for the study overall: TCR clonal expansion was highest in HAM/TSP patients and lowest in MS patients, with MS patients falling below even healthy controls. Expanded clones from different subjects shared no identical CDR3 amino acid sequences, which suggests that TCR-beta repertoires were private in all groups. No association of the MS cluster with clinical or MRI features was observed, and the need for larger cohorts was stated by the authors. In phylogenetic analysis, the repertoires of 18 of 34 MS patients grouped into a cluster of related CDR3 sequences, which suggests a possible signature at the repertoire level.

The time point label corresponds to: longitudinal time-point 1 (baseline). Unsorted PBMC libraries were generated from 2 million PBMCs stored in RNAlater at -80 °C until RNA extraction. Multiple sclerosis patients were enrolled in a US clinical protocol evaluating disease progression by magnetic resonance imaging. Peripheral blood underwent Ficoll-Hypaque density gradient centrifugation to isolate PBMCs, which were then cryopreserved in liquid nitrogen. cDNA was synthesized by template-switch 5'RACE using a primer with a 10-nucleotide random unique molecular identifier that tagged each TCR transcript. Every sequencing run yielded over 160 million TCR-beta sequences covering 15-18 subjects. The RNeasy kit was used for extraction of total RNA. The KAPA Real-time Library Amplification kit was used to amplify TCR-beta VDJ regions with primers targeting the TCR constant region and the 5'RACE anchor. Sample indexes and Illumina adaptors were added in a first PCR, after which library yield was increased in a second PCR. After Ampure bead purification, the roughly 650 bp TCR product was size-selected on a 2% E-gel SizeSelection system. Before pooling, library quality was checked on a Bioanalyzer, concentration was measured with Qubit, and libraries were quantified with the Kapa Library Quantification kit. Libraries were sequenced paired-end 2 x 150 bp on an Illumina HiSeq 2500. To increase sequence diversity, about 25-31% phiX was spiked into each library pool. Per the original workflow: Quality-filtered reads were processed with the UMI-based MiGEC pipeline, which removed over 80% of raw TCR sequences during error correction. IMGT germline references were used for alignment of VDJ genes, and clonotypes were defined by a unique CDR3 amino acid sequence together with V-J genes. VDJtools evaluated clonal expansion, Shannon diversity and CDR3 relatedness (CalcPairwiseDistances, ClusterSamples); CLCbio workbench built phylogenetic trees. Clones with at least 8 unique UMIs were defined as expanded, with this threshold being based on coefficient-of-variation modelling across technical triplicates. Clones were called with MiXCR by TCRdb after fastp trimmed the public reads at Q25, and only in-frame beta chains were retained. Every CDR3 protein is listed once, alongside the most common genes and DNA of its rows. These V and J calls rely on TCRdb rather than the paper's analysis. This sample comprises 35,000 to 45,000 distinct CDR3 sequences, about 3.3% of them detected only once. The ten largest clones add up to about 8% of the sample.

Input material: PBMCs. The sequence derives from a woman aged 60 to 75 with multiple sclerosis. The chain employs TRBV11-2 and TRBJ2-6; 9 nucleotides in the junction match TRBD1. At the DNA level, the sequence is TGTGCCAGCAGCTTAGCGGTGCTGTTGACAGGGGGGACCAACGTCCTGACTTTC. Its translation is CASSLAVLLTGGTNVLTF.